Sequencing of this TCR beta chain was carried out in a study of cytomegalovirus exposure and HLA in healthy donors. The CDR3 sequence is 13 residues long. Looked up from germline, CDR1 is MNHEY and CDR2 is SVGAGI. V gave up 7 bases and J gave up 4 bases; unmatched junction bases: 4. Primers for the PCR totalled 60 Vbeta and 13 Jbeta. TCRdb keeps only in-frame clones here, not all; method: immunoSEQ multiplex PCR. The profile shows more than 90,000 clones, around 77% of them singletons. The sequenced sample was PBMCs. The TCR sequence derives from a female donor in good health and CMV-seronegative. J is TRBJ2-3 and V is TRBV6-5; 8 nucleotides agree with TRBD2. The CDR3 spells CASTSGRADTQYF. The CDR3, as DNA: TGTGCCAGCACCAGCGGGAGAGCAGATACGCAGTATTTT.